The 13 T cell receptor beta chains listed next were all sequenced from one sample in a study of CD8 T cells in ankylosing spondylitis. TCRdb reprocessed the 5' RACE reads with MiXCR, giving one entry per CDR3 protein. In the table there are fewer than 250,000 distinct CDR3 sequences, 25% to 30% of which are singletons. The sample was blood, either unsorted or a sorted T cell fraction (not recorded which). The receptors here all came from a male donor with ankylosing spondylitis or in good health (not recorded which).

The chain is built from TRBV5-1 and TRBJ2-5, with D perhaps matching TRBD1 (5 bases). Germline values: CDR1 SGHRS, CDR2 YFSETQ. The CDR3 is made up of 13 amino acids. V was cut by 5 bases and J by 9 bases, with 17 bases left in between. The DNA for the CDR3 is TGCGCCAGCAGTCCACAGGTCAATCCGGCCCAGTACTTC. Protein sequence: CASSPQVNPAQYF.

The chain is built from TRBV28 and TRBJ2-1, with 7 nucleotides matching TRBD1. V gave up 6 bases and J gave up 2 bases; unmatched junction bases: 10. The CDR3 length is 16 residues. Germline V gene data show CDR1 as MDHEN and CDR2 as SYDVKM. CDR3 amino acids: CASRATGTAAYNEQFF. In nucleotides, the CDR3 is TGTGCCAGCAGGGCAACCGGGACAGCGGCCTACAATGAGCAGTTCTTC.

The chain links TRBV28 to TRBJ1-2, with 7 nucleotides matching TRBD1. Trimming at V came to 8 bases and at J to 0 bases, leaving 6 bases not matched to a gene. The CDR3 totals 14 residues. Germline V lookup: CDR1 MDHEN, CDR2 SYDVKM. CDR3 residues: CASEGTAPNYGYTF. In DNA form, the CDR3 reads TGTGCCAGCGAAGGGACAGCTCCTAACTATGGCTACACCTTC.

This clonotype was picked up many times. The chain's CDR3 is CASSLAQGAAYGYTF. DNA for the CDR3: TGTGCCAGCAGCTTAGCGCAGGGGGCGGCGTATGGCTACACCTTC. The chain carries TRBV7-9 and TRBJ1-2; the match to TRBD1 covers 8 bases. In germline, CDR1 is SEHNR, CDR2 FQNEAQ (reference sequence). Trimming took 0 bases from V and 5 from J; bases not matched to a gene: 5. This CDR3 is 15 amino acids long.

This chain connects TRBV11-2 to TRBJ2-7; no clear D gene. Germline lookup yields CDR1 SGHAT and CDR2 FQNNGV. V lost 4 bases and J lost 0, with 10 bases in between. This CDR3 region has 14 residues. CDR3 sequence: CASSSTVPSYEQYF. In DNA, the CDR3 is TGTGCCAGCAGCTCCACAGTCCCCTCCTACGAGCAGTACTTC.

This clonotype came up many times. The V and J genes are TRBV3-1 and TRBJ1-1; 7 positions match TRBD1. This CDR3 spans 14 amino acids. Germline V gene sequence: CDR1 LGHDT, CDR2 YNNKEL (reference sequence). The junction had 2 bases not matched to a gene; V was cut back by 2 bases and J by 2 bases. CDR3: CASSQRDRNTEAFF. The CDR3 nucleotides read TGTGCCAGCAGCCAACGGGACAGAAACACTGAAGCTTTCTTT.

CDR3 region: CASSYRGSLEKLFF. In DNA form, the CDR3 reads TGTGCCAGCAGTTACAGGGGTAGCCTCGAAAAACTGTTTTTT. The chain uses TRBV6-5 and TRBJ1-4; D possibly corresponds to TRBD1 (5 bases). Deletions cut 2 bases from V and 8 bases from J, with 12 bases between. Per germline, CDR1 MNHEY and CDR2 SVGAGI. The CDR3 spans 14 residues.

The chain joins TRBV29-1 to TRBJ2-1, with 10 bases fitting TRBD1. The V gene end was trimmed by 5 bases and the J gene end by 4 bases; junction bases not matched to a gene: 5. This CDR3 has 14 residues. Looked up from germline, CDR1 is SQVTM and CDR2 is ANQGSEA. CDR3 coding DNA: TGCAGCGTTTTTTGGGACAGGGGTTACAATGAGCAGTTCTTC. Protein: CSVFWDRGYNEQFF.

This clonotype occurred many times. V is TRBV20-1 and J is TRBJ2-7, with TRBD1 matching 9 bases. This CDR3 has 14 residues. Germline lookup yields CDR1 DFQATT and CDR2 SNEGSKA (reference sequence). J gave up 3 bases and V 4 bases, and 7 bases lay outside the gene matches. CDR3 in amino acids: CSATDRGGLYEQYF. DNA of the CDR3: TGCAGTGCTACGGACAGGGGAGGACTCTACGAGCAGTACTTC.

This clonotype was counted a few times. The gene calls are TRBV5-1 and TRBJ2-1, with 8 bases that match TRBD2. Looked up from germline, CDR1 is SGHRS and CDR2 is YFSETQ. The CDR3 extends over 15 amino acids. V trimming: 0 bases; J trimming: 4 bases; junction bases outside the gene matches: 3. CDR3 nucleotides: TGCGCCAGCAGCTTGGGACTAGCGCTATACAATGAGCAGTTCTTC. Residues: CASSLGLALYNEQFF.

This clonotype was found many times. The V and J genes are TRBV5-1 and TRBJ2-3; D unclear. Trimming pared 3 bases from V and 3 bases from J, leaving 14 bases between. The CDR3 is 15 residues long. Germline loops: CDR1 SGHRS, CDR2 YFSETQ. The CDR3: CASSSSGRSTDTQYF. The DNA of the CDR3 is TGCGCCAGCAGCTCGTCCGGGCGCTCAACAGATACGCAGTATTTT. Using reference TRBV5-1 and TRBJ2-3 for the parts outside the CDR3, the full variable domain is KAGVTQTPRYLIKTRGQQVTLSCSPISGHRSVSWYQQTPGQGLQFLFEYFSETQRNKGNFPGRFSGRQFSNSRSEMNVSTLELGDSALYLCASSSSGRSTDTQYFGPGTRLTVL.

In this sample, this clonotype turned up many times. The chain recombines TRBV12-3 or TRBV12-4 with TRBJ1-1; D might be TRBD1 (5 bases). Trimming left V 7 bases short and J 2 bases short, with 14 bases between. This CDR3 is 14 amino acids long. CDR3 amino acids: CASTRSGPNTEAFF. The CDR3 DNA is TGTGCCAGCACCAGGTCAGGGCCAAACACTGAAGCTTTCTTT.

This clonotype was counted many times. This rearrangement joins TRBV5-5 to TRBJ1-4; no clear D. The CDR3 runs to 14 residues. Per the germline V gene, CDR1 is SGHKS and CDR2 is YYEKEE (reference sequence). V was cut by 4 bases and J by 4 bases, with 11 bases left in between. The CDR3 DNA reads as TGTGCCAGCAGCCTTCGACACCTTAATGAAAAACTGTTTTTT. Its protein product is CASSLRHLNEKLFF.